The 12 T cell receptor beta chains listed next were all sequenced from one sample in a study of blood T cell repertoires in COVID-19. Some clones are missing from TCRdb's copy, which holds only in-frame ones; the method was immunoSEQ multiplex PCR. The sample carries under 110,000 clones, about 84% recorded once. The material sequenced was peripheral blood. These receptors all stem from an older woman with acute or convalescent COVID-19.

V gene TRBV28 combines with J gene TRBJ2-3, with 13 positions matching TRBD2. CDR3 size: 18 residues. The J segment lost 1 base and the V segment lost 10 bases, leaving 14 bases of the junction unmatched. The germline CDR1 and CDR2 sequences are MDHEN and SYDVKM. CDR3 nucleotides: TGTGCCACCCGACTAGCGGGAGGCACACCCACGGGCACAGATACGCAGTATTTT. This gives the protein CATRLAGGTPTGTDTQYF.

The chain combines TRBV2 with TRBJ1-5, with D perhaps TRBD1 (5 bases). This CDR3 has 15 residues. The germline gives CDR1 SNHLY, CDR2 FYNNEI. V was trimmed by 2 bases and J by 0 bases, leaving 8 bases between them. This chain's CDR3 is CASSEYRYSNQPQHF. The CDR3 DNA follows: TGTGCCAGCAGTGAATACAGGTATAGCAATCAGCCCCAGCATTTT.

The V call is TRBV6-4, the J call TRBJ2-1; 8 bases fit TRBD1. Germline loops: CDR1 MRHNA, CDR2 SNTAGT. The ends lost 6 bases at V and 10 bases at J; junction bases unmatched: 5. This CDR3 is built from 12 residues. This CDR3 reads CASSHGQGEQFF. CDR3 sequence (DNA): TGTGCCAGCAGCCATGGACAGGGAGAGCAGTTCTTC.

This clone has only one observation. The V call is TRBV6-6, the J call TRBJ2-7, with D perhaps TRBD1 (6 bases). The CDR3 is 14 amino acids. Per germline, CDR1 MNHNY and CDR2 SVGAGI (reference sequence). V lost 6 bases, J lost 3 bases, and 15 bases lay in between. CDR3: CASRQGLGHYEQYF. The DNA of the CDR3 is TGTGCCAGCAGGCAGGGGTTAGGGCACTACGAGCAGTACTTC.

The gene calls are TRBV6-5 and TRBJ2-7; D may be TRBD1 (5 bases). Germline V lookup: CDR1 MNHEY, CDR2 SVGAGI. The CDR3 runs 13 residues. V gave up 5 bases and J gave up 1 base, with 9 bases separating them. The CDR3 spells CASSRSGSYEQYF. The CDR3 coding sequence is TGTGCCAGCAGTAGGTCAGGGTCCTACGAGCAGTACTTC.

The sample holds one count of this clone. The genes are TRBV5-1 and TRBJ1-1; D not certain. The CDR3 covers 15 residues. Deletions cut 3 bases from V and 1 base from J, with 13 bases between. Germline loops: CDR1 SGHRS, CDR2 YFSETQ. The CDR3 loop is CASSSLGPSNTEAFF. CDR3 nucleotides: TGCGCCAGCAGCTCGCTGGGCCCATCGAACACTGAAGCTTTCTTT.

The chain employs TRBV19 and TRBJ2-5; TRBD1 matches at 10 bases. This CDR3 region has 15 residues. J lost 2 bases, V lost 5 bases, and 5 bases had no gene match. Per the germline V gene, CDR1 is LNHDA and CDR2 is SQIVND (reference sequence). CDR3 bases: TGTGCCAGTAGTGGACAGGGGGGCGGACAAGAGACCCAGTACTTC. Protein: CASSGQGGGQETQYF. Full variable domain (missing parts from reference TRBV19 and TRBJ2-5): DGGITQSPKYLFRKEGQNVTLSCEQNLNHDAMYWYRQDPGQGLRLIYYSQIVNDFQKGDIAEGYSVSREKKESFPLTVTSAQKNPTAFYLCASSGQGGGQETQYFGPGTRLLVL.

V gene TRBV19 combines with J gene TRBJ2-3, with 10 bases aligning to TRBD2. Germline trimming cut 4 bases from V and 3 bases from J; bases unmatched to any gene: 4. Germline V CDR1 and CDR2: LNHDA, SQIVND (reference sequence). CDR3 length equals 15 residues. This chain's CDR3 is CASSTSGGGTDTQYF. CDR3 nucleotides: TGTGCCAGTAGTACTAGCGGGGGAGGTACAGATACGCAGTATTTT.

The V call is TRBV6-1, the J call TRBJ1-5; tentative D call: TRBD1 (5 bases). V was pared by 4 bases and J by 2 bases, with 21 bases between. The CDR3 is made up of 18 amino acids. Germline-derived CDR1 and CDR2 are MNHNS and SASEGT. In DNA form, the CDR3 reads TGTGCCAGCAGTGTTATTTTTTGGAGGGGCTCGGGCAATCAGCCCCAGCATTTT. Translated: CASSVIFWRGSGNQPQHF.

The rearrangement uses TRBV18 and TRBJ2-7, with 7 bases that match TRBD2. Germline V gives CDR1 KGHSH, CDR2 LQKENI. This CDR3 region has 14 residues. V gave up 0 bases and J gave up 5 bases; unmatched junction bases: 4. CDR3 nucleotides: TGTGCCAGCTCACCACCGGGACTATCCGACGAGCAGTACTTC. This sequence encodes CASSPPGLSDEQYF. Full variable domain (missing parts from reference TRBV18 and TRBJ2-7): NAGVMQNPRHLVRRRGQEARLRCSPMKGHSHVYWYRQLPEEGLKFMVYLQKENIIDESGMPKERFSAEFPKEGPSILRIQQVVRGDSAAYFCASSPPGLSDEQYFGPGTRLTVT.

This chain joins TRBV3-1 (or the pseudogene TRBV3-2) and TRBJ1-4; 8 nucleotides match TRBD1. Germline V lookup: CDR1 LGHDT, CDR2 YNNKEL (reference sequence). The CDR3 runs 17 residues. V trimming: 5 bases; J trimming: 0 bases; junction bases outside the gene matches: 8. In DNA, the CDR3 is TGTGCCAGCAGCGGAGGACAGGGACTTCCAACTAATGAAAAACTGTTTTTT. Translated, it gives CASSGGQGLPTNEKLFF.

The chain recombines TRBV7-9 with TRBJ2-3; 8 bases align to TRBD2. This CDR3 spans 13 amino acids. Germline CDR1 and CDR2: SEHNR and FQNEAQ (reference sequence). CDR3 loop: CVGVTSGRGTQYF. In DNA, the CDR3 is TGTGTGGGAGTGACCTCCGGGAGGGGGACGCAGTATTTT.